This entry describes one T cell receptor beta chain. Germline CDR1 SQVTM, CDR2 ANQGSEA. V was trimmed by 6 bases and J by 0 bases, leaving 12 bases between them. CDR3 length: 14 amino acids. These data are taken from a study of blood T cell repertoires in COVID-19. Clones were read by immunoSEQ multiplex PCR, and TCRdb kept only the in-frame ones, dropping some. There are about 170,000 clones in the sample; approximately 86% occur only once, and around 2.5% lies in the top ten. V usage is TRBV29-1 and J usage is TRBJ2-1; weak D call: TRBD1 (5 bases). Material for sequencing was peripheral blood. This clonotype was obtained from an elderly woman with COVID-19, enrolled during active disease. The CDR3 sequence: CSVVQGSSYNEQFF. DNA for the CDR3: TGCAGCGTCGTGCAGGGTAGCTCCTACAATGAGCAGTTCTTC.